The rows below give T cell receptor beta chains drawn from one sample of a study of control samples from healthy donors and cancer patients. The method was immunoSEQ multiplex PCR; TCRdb's version includes in-frame clones alone and lacks a portion of them. The sample lists 90,000 to 140,000 clones, about four fifths occurring once. Material: blood. The receptors here all came from a woman in her 50s in good health. Both conserved end residues are part of each CDR3. The D gene is left open where the match is weak. Where a row states a size, it is once, few, many or the class of an expanded clone; other rows omit it.

abundance | j_gene | d_gene | v_gene | CDR3nt | CDR3aa
NA | TRBJ2-5 | TRBD2 | TRBV7-6 | TGTGCCAGCAGCTTAGCGCGGGGGGAACAAGAGACCCAGTACTTC | CASSLARGEQETQYF
NA | TRBJ2-1 | NA | TRBV14 | TGTGCCAGCAGCCAAGACCCTGGGATTTACAATGAGCAGTTCTTC | CASSQDPGIYNEQFF
once | TRBJ1-5 | TRBD1 | TRBV19 | TGTGCCAGTAGTACTACAGGGGGGGGCAATCAGCCCCAGCATTTT | CASSTTGGGNQPQHF
NA | TRBJ1-1 | TRBD1 | TRBV19 | TGTGCCAGTAGTGGGAGACAGGGGGCAATTACTGAAGCTTTCTTT | CASSGRQGAITEAFF
NA | TRBJ2-5 | NA | TRBV5-6 | TGTGCCAGCAGCATAGTGGGCACAGAGACCCAGTACTTC | CASSIVGTETQYF
NA | TRBJ1-2 | TRBD1 | TRBV5-5 | TGTGCCAGCAGCTTGCTGAACCGGGACAGGGTAACTCACTATGGCTACACCTTC | CASSLLNRDRVTHYGYTF
NA | TRBJ2-7 | NA | TRBV6-5 | TGTGCCAGCAGTTCAACGGGGAGCTCCTACGAGCAGTACTTC | CASSSTGSSYEQYF
few | TRBJ1-2 | NA | TRBV12-3/TRBV12-4 | TGTGCCAGCACCCAGGGAGCTTGGTATGGCTACACCTTC | CASTQGAWYGYTF
NA | TRBJ1-5 | NA | TRBV28 | TGTGCCAGCAGGCCATACACCCTCAATCAGCCCCAGCATTTT | CASRPYTLNQPQHF
NA | TRBJ1-2 | NA | TRBV3-1/TRBV3-2 | TGTGCCAGCAGCCAAGATGCAGCCGCCAGAGTAAGTGGCTACACCTTC | CASSQDAAARVSGYTF
NA | TRBJ1-2 | NA | TRBV7-2 | TGTGCCAGCAGCCACAGGGAGAACTATGGCTACACCTTC | CASSHRENYGYTF
NA | TRBJ2-5 | NA | TRBV27 | TGTGCCAGCACCAGGGGAGAAGAGACCCAGTACTTC | CASTRGEETQYF
NA | TRBJ1-5 | NA | TRBV19 | TGTGCCAGTACTCCCAGGGGCAGGACCCGGGGTCAGCCCCAGCATTTT | CASTPRGRTRGQPQHF
NA | TRBJ1-2 | NA | TRBV3-1/TRBV3-2 | TGTGCCAGCAGCCCTTCCGCCGGAAATACTAACTATGGCTACACCTTC | CASSPSAGNTNYGYTF
NA | TRBJ2-1 | TRBD2 | TRBV14 | TGTGCCAGCAGCCCCCTGGGGACTAGCGGGGGGGGTTACAATGAGCAGTTCTTC | CASSPLGTSGGGYNEQFF
NA | TRBJ2-1 | NA | TRBV29-1 | TGCAGCGTTGCAGGACAGTCCTACAATGAGCAGTTCTTC | CSVAGQSYNEQFF
NA | TRBJ2-7 | NA | TRBV28 | TGTGCCAGCACTCTGGGGCGGGACTCCTACGAGCAGTACTTC | CASTLGRDSYEQYF
NA | TRBJ2-3 | TRBD2 | TRBV4-2 | TGTGCCAGCAGCCAAGATTGGGGGGGGGTAGGCGATACGCAGTATTTT | CASSQDWGGVGDTQYF
NA | TRBJ1-6 | NA | TRBV9 | TGTGCCAGCAGCGGCGGGGAAAATTCACCCCTCCACTTT | CASSGGENSPLHF
NA | TRBJ2-1 | NA | TRBV7-9 | TGTGCCAGCAGCTCGGAGACCAAATACAATGAGCAGTTCTTC | CASSSETKYNEQFF
NA | TRBJ2-2 | NA | TRBV6-2/TRBV6-3 | TGTGCCAGCAGCTTGACTTTCGCGAACACCGGGGAGCTGTTTTTT | CASSLTFANTGELFF
NA | TRBJ1-2 | NA | TRBV6-1 | TGTGCCAGCAGTGAGTGGGGGGCGGTCGACTATGGCTACACCTTC | CASSEWGAVDYGYTF
NA | TRBJ2-5 | TRBD2 | TRBV30 | TGTGCCTGGACTAGCGGTGCTCAAGAGACCCAGTACTTC | CAWTSGAQETQYF
medium-sized | TRBJ2-5 | NA | TRBV5-6 | TGTGCCAGCAGCCCGCCCTCTAGGTCCGAGACCCAGTACTTC | CASSPPSRSETQYF
NA | TRBJ2-3 | TRBD1 | TRBV9 | TGTGCCAGCAGCGTCAATACCGGGACAGGGGGCGCACATACGCAGTATTTT | CASSVNTGTGGAHTQYF
few | TRBJ2-1 | TRBD2 | TRBV2 | TGTGCCAGCAGCCCTCTAGCGGGGGATTACAATGAGCAGTTCTTC | CASSPLAGDYNEQFF
NA | TRBJ2-1 | NA | TRBV29-1 | TGCAGCGTACAAAACACATTTGTTAACAATGAGCAGTTCTTC | CSVQNTFVNNEQFF
NA | TRBJ2-7 | NA | TRBV7-2 | TGTGCCAGCAGCTTAGCGCCCCCCGCAGAGCAGTACTTC | CASSLAPPAEQYF
NA | TRBJ1-2 | TRBD1 | TRBV5-6 | TGTGCCAGCAGCCAGCTTATGTCGCAGGGGGTTTCGGCCTATGGCTACACCTTT | CASSQLMSQGVSAYGYTF
few | TRBJ2-2 | NA | TRBV19 | TGTGCCAGTAATGCGCAGGGGGGGGCCGGGGAGCTGTTTTTT | CASNAQGGAGELFF
NA | TRBJ1-1 | NA | TRBV19 | TGTGCCAGTAGTATCTTACAGGGAACTGAAGCTTTCTTT | CASSILQGTEAFF
NA | TRBJ2-3 | TRBD1 | TRBV3-1/TRBV3-2 | TGTGCCAGCAGCCACAAACGACAGGGGCGTGGAGATACGCAGTATTTT | CASSHKRQGRGDTQYF
NA | TRBJ1-2 | NA | TRBV20-1 | TGCAGTGCTAGACACGGCAATGGCTACACCTTC | CSARHGNGYTF
NA | TRBJ1-4 | NA | TRBV15 | TGTGCCACCAGCAGAGTGAAGTGGGGAGGTAATGAAAAACTGTTTTTT | CATSRVKWGGNEKLFF
NA | TRBJ2-4 | TRBD1 | TRBV2 | TGTGCCAGCAGTCCCACAGGGGGCGCTGGCAAAAACATTCAGTACTTC | CASSPTGGAGKNIQYF
NA | TRBJ2-7 | TRBD1 | TRBV7-9 | TGTGCCAGCAGCCCCCGTGGGACAGGCTCCTACGAGCAGTACTTC | CASSPRGTGSYEQYF
NA | TRBJ1-2 | NA | TRBV6-5 | TGTGCCAGCACCAGAGAGGGGAGCGGCTACACCTTC | CASTREGSGYTF
NA | TRBJ2-3 | TRBD2 | TRBV4-3 | TGCGCCAGCAGCCCAGGACTAGCGGGGGGGATGGCAGATACGCAGTATTTT | CASSPGLAGGMADTQYF
NA | TRBJ2-7 | TRBD2 | TRBV7-2 | TGTGCCAGCAGCTCGGGACTAGCGGGGCTCTACGAGCAGTACTTC | CASSSGLAGLYEQYF
NA | TRBJ2-2 | NA | TRBV13 | TGTGCCAGCAGCCTAGGACCCGCCTCCGGGTTTGGGGAGCTGTTTTTT | CASSLGPASGFGELFF